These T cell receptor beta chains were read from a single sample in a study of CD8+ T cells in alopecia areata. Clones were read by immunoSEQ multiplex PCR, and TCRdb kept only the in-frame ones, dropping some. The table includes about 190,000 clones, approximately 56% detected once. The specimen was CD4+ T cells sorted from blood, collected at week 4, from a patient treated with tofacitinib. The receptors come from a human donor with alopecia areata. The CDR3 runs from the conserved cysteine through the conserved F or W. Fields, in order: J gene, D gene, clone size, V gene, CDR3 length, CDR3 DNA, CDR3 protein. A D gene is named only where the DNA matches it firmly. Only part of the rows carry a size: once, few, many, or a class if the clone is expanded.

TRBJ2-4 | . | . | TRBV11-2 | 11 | TGTGCCAGCAGCTTGGGGGGCCGCGGATACTTC | CASSLGGRGYF
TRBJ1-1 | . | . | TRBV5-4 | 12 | TGTGCCAGCAGCCGACGCGCCAATGAAGCTTTCTTT | CASSRRANEAFF
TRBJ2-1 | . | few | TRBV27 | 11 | TGTGCCAGCTCCACCGGGACGGGGCAGTTCTTC | CASSTGTGQFF
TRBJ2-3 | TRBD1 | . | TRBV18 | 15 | TGTGCCAGCTCACCACCGAGGGGGCAGTCAGATACGCAGTATTTT | CASSPPRGQSDTQYF
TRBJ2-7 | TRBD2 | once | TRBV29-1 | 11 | TGCAGCGTGACTAGCGGGAGTAGAAAGTACTTC | CSVTSGSRKYF
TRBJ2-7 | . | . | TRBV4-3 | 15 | TGCGCCAGCAGCCCGTCGGGCAGGGGAACCTACGAGCAGTACTTC | CASSPSGRGTYEQYF
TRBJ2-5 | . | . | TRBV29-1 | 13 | TGCAGCGTTGGCAGGACTGTACAAGAGACCCAGTACTTC | CSVGRTVQETQYF
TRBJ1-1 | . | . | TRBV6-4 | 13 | TGTGCCAGCAGTGAGGCGTTGAACACTGAAGCTTTCTTT | CASSEALNTEAFF
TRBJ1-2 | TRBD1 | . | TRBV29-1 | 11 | TGCAGCGTACAGGGGGCGGAAGGCTACACCTTC | CSVQGAEGYTF
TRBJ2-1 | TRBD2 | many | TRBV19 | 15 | TGTGCCAGTACCCCACTAGCGGGAAGAGTAGGTGAGCAGTTCTTC | CASTPLAGRVGEQFF
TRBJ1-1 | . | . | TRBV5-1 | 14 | TGCGCCAGCCTCCCGGGGAATGAGAACACTGAAGCTTTCTTT | CASLPGNENTEAFF
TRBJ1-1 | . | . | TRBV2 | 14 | TGTGCCAGCAGTTGGGAGACACTAAACACTGAAGCTTTCTTT | CASSWETLNTEAFF
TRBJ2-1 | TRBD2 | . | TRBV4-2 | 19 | TGTGCCAGCAGCCAAGACGACCACCCTACTAGCGGGACGTACAATGAGCAGTTCTTC | CASSQDDHPTSGTYNEQFF
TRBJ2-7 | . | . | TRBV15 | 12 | TGTGCCACCAGCAGAGGTAGCCAGGAGCAGTACTTC | CATSRGSQEQYF
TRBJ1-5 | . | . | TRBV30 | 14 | TGTGCCTGGAGTGTACAGGTTGGAAATCAGCCCCAGCATTTT | CAWSVQVGNQPQHF
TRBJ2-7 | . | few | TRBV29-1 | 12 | TGCAGCGCCGGGGAGGGGGGCTACGAGCAGTACTTC | CSAGEGGYEQYF
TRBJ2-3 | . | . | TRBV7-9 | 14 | TGTGCCAGCAGCCCCCTAAGGGGCACAGATACGCAGTATTTT | CASSPLRGTDTQYF
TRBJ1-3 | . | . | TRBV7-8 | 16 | TGTGCCAGCACATCTACCTCCCATAGTGGAGGAAACACCATATATTTT | CASTSTSHSGGNTIYF
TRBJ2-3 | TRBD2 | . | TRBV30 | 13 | TGTGCCTTTGGACTAGCGGGATCGGATACGCAGTATTTT | CAFGLAGSDTQYF
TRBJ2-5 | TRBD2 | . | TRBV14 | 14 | TGTGCCAGCAGCCAAGCGGGGGGTAAAGAGACCCAGTACTTC | CASSQAGGKETQYF
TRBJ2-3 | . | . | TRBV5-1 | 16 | TGCGCCAGCAGCCCCACTGGGGAATTGTTCGCAGATACGCAGTATTTT | CASSPTGELFADTQYF
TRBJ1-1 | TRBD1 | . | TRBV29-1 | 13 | TGCAGCGTTGAAAAGCAGGGGGGAACACTTCGGGGCTTT | CSVEKQGGTLRGF
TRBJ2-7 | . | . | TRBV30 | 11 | TGTGCCTGGAGTGTAGGAGCCGAGCAGTACTTC | CAWSVGAEQYF
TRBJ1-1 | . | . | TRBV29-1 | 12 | TGCAGCGTTGTTCCCGTGAACACTGAAGCTTTCTTT | CSVVPVNTEAFF
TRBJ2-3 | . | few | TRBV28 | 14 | TGTGCCAGCAGTTTCCCCTACGGGAGAGGTACGCAGTATTTT | CASSFPYGRGTQYF
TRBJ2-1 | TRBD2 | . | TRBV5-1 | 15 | TGCGCCAGCAGCTACGGACTAGCGGGACTCAATGAGCAGTTCTTC | CASSYGLAGLNEQFF
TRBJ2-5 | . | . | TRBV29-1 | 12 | TGCAGCGTCCCACGGGACATCGCGACCCAGTACTTC | CSVPRDIATQYF
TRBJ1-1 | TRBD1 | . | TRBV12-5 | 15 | TGTGCTAGTGCCCATACGACAGGGAGGGGAACTGAAGCTTTCTTT | CASAHTTGRGTEAFF
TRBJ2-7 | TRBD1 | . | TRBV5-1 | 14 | TGCGCCAGCAGCGTAGGACAGGCACCCTACGAGCAGTACTTC | CASSVGQAPYEQYF
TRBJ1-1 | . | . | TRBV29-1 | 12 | TGCAGCGTTTACAGACAGGACACTGAAGCTTTCTTT | CSVYRQDTEAFF
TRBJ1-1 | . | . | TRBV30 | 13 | TGTGCCTGGAGTACCCGGCGGGACACTGAAGCTTTCTTT | CAWSTRRDTEAFF
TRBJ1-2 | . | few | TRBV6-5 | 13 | TGTGCCAGCAGTACACAGGTTGATTATGGCTACACCTTC | CASSTQVDYGYTF
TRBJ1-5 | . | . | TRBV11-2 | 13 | TGTGCCAGCAGCTTAGTCCAAAGTCAGCCCCAGCATTTT | CASSLVQSQPQHF
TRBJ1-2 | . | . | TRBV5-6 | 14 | TGTGCCAGCAGCTCCCTAAGACAGGAATGGGGCTACACCTTC | CASSSLRQEWGYTF
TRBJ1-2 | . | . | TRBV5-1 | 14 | TGCGCCAGCAGCTTGGACGGTCAGTCCTATGGCTACACCTTC | CASSLDGQSYGYTF
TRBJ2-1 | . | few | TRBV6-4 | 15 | TGTGCCAGCAGTGACTTAGCAGGCTCCTACAATGAGCAGTTCTTC | CASSDLAGSYNEQFF
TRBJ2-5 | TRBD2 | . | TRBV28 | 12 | TGTGCCAGCAGGAAAAGTGGGGAGGGCCAGTACTTC | CASRKSGEGQYF
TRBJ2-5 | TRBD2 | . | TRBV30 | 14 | TGTGCCTGGAGTGTTCAAGCGGGAGTAGAGACCCAGTACTTC | CAWSVQAGVETQYF
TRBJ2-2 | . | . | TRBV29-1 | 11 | TGCAGCGTTGATCGAGGCGGGGAGCTGTTTTTT | CSVDRGGELFF